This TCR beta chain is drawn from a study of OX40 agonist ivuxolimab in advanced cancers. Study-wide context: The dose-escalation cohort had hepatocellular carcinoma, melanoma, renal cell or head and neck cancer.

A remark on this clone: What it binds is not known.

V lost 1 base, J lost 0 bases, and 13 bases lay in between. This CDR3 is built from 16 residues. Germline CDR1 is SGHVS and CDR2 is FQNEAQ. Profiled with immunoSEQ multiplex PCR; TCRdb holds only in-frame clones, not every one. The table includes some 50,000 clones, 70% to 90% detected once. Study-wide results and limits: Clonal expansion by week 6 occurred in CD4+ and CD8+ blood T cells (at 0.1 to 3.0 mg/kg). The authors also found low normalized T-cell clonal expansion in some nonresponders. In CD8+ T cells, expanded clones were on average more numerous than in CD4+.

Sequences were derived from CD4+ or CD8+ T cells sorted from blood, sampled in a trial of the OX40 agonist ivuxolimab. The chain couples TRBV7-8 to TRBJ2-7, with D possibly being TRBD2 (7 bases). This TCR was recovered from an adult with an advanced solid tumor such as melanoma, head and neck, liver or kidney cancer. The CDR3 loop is CASSLGWRGPSYEQYF. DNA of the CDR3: TGTGCCAGCAGCTTAGGATGGCGGGGGCCCTCCTACGAGCAGTACTTC. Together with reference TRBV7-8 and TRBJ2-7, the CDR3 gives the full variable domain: GAGVSQSPRYKVAKRGQDVALRCDPISGHVSLFWYQQALGQGPEFLTYFQNEAQLDKSGLPSDRFFAERPEGSVSTLKIQRTQQEDSAVYLCASSLGWRGPSYEQYFGPGTRLTVT.